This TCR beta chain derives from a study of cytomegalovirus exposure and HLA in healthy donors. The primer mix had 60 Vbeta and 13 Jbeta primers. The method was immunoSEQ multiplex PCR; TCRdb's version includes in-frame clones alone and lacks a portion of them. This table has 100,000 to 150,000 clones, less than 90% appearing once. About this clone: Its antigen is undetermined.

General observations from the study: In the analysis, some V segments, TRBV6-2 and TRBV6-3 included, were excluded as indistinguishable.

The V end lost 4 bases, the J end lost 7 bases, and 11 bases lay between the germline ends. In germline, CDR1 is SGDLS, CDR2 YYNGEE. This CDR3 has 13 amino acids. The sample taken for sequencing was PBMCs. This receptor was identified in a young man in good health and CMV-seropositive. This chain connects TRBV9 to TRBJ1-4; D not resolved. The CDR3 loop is CASSPPESEKLFF. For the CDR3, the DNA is TGTGCCAGCAGCCCTCCTGAGAGTGAAAAACTGTTTTTT. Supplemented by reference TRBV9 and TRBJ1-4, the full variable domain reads DSGVTQTPKHLITATGQRVTLRCSPRSGDLSVYWYQQSLDQGLQFLIQYYNGEERAKGNILERFSAQQFPDLHSELNLSSLELGDSALYFCASSPPESEKLFFGSGTQLSVL.